This TCR beta chain was observed in a study of radiotherapy plus CTLA-4 blockade in lung cancer. Study-level points and caveats: Blood-borne expansion of tumor-derived TCR clones followed radiotherapy plus ipilimumab. Among reported predictors of response, early blood T cell clone dynamics with interferon-beta performed best.

Measured with immunoSEQ multiplex PCR; TCRdb has only the in-frame clones, and not every one. The sample lists roughly 90,000 clones; 80% to 90% were seen once. Turning to this clone: No antigen is known for it.

The clonotype originates from a human donor with non-small cell lung cancer that progressed on radiotherapy plus ipilimumab. The input for sequencing was peripheral blood, taken from a patient treated with radiotherapy plus ipilimumab.

The CDR3 bases are TGTGCCAGCAGCTTATTGGGGCAGGGCGCCCCTGAAGCTTTCTTT. This encodes CASSLLGQGAPEAFF. The gene calls are TRBV7-9 and TRBJ1-1, with D possibly being TRBD1 (5 bases). The CDR3 spans 15 residues. V lost 2 bases and J 6 bases, leaving 16 bases between the germline ends. Germline-derived CDR1 and CDR2 are SEHNR and FQNEAQ (reference sequence).